These 30 T cell receptor beta chains were sequenced from one sample in a study of T cell repertoires in cytomegalovirus infection. From the reads, TCRdb called clonotypes with MiXCR, one entry per CDR3 protein. The sample lists about 150,000 distinct CDR3 sequences; about a quarter were seen once. The sequencing sample was made of PBMCs. These receptors were collected from a human donor in good health (CMV status not recorded). Some clones in this sample may be carry-over from other donors' samples.

The V and J genes are TRBV20-1 and TRBJ1-2; a possible D gene is TRBD1 (6 bases). CDR3 size: 13 residues. The germline V and J ends were trimmed by 0 bases and 4 bases, with 9 bases remaining between them. Germline loops: CDR1 DFQATT, CDR2 SNEGSKA (reference sequence). The CDR3 bases are TGCAGTGCTAGAGACCGGGACACCTATGGCTACACCTTC. Its protein is CSARDRDTYGYTF.

The chain employs TRBV28 and TRBJ2-7, with TRBD2 matching over 12 bases. CDR3 length: 17 amino acids. Germline V lookup: CDR1 MDHEN, CDR2 SYDVKM. V dropped 5 bases and J dropped 4; count of bases not matched to a gene: 12. The CDR3 DNA sequence: TGTGCCAGCAGTATCCTGACTAGCGGGAGCCAGGGGTACGAGCAGTACTTC. The encoded protein is CASSILTSGSQGYEQYF.

In its sample, this clonotype was seen a few times. The CDR3 protein is CATSREDSGNTIYF. The CDR3 DNA follows: TGTGCCACCAGCAGAGAGGACTCTGGAAACACCATATATTTT. The chain joins TRBV15 to TRBJ1-3; no firm D call. Germline V gene lookup returns CDR1 LNHNV and CDR2 YYDKDF (reference sequence). The CDR3 length is 14 residues. Trimming removed 0 bases at V and 0 bases at J, with 3 bases between. Looking up the rest from reference TRBV15 and TRBJ1-3 gives the full variable domain: DAMVIQNPRYQVTQFGKPVTLSCSQTLNHNVMYWYQQKSSQAPKLLFHYYDKDFNNEADTPDNFQSRRPNTSFCFLDIRSPGLGDTAMYLCATSREDSGNTIYFGEGSWLTVV.

The chain combines TRBV6-2 or TRBV6-3 with TRBJ2-7; 9 bases align to TRBD1. The CDR3 length is 20 residues. Germline-derived CDR1 and CDR2 are MNHEY and SVGEGT. V was clipped by 5 bases and J by 4 bases; unmatched bases: 24. The CDR3 is CASSLAYGGQGQGSMYEQYF. CDR3 nucleotides: TGTGCCAGCAGTCTGGCCTACGGGGGACAAGGACAGGGGAGTATGTACGAGCAGTACTTC.

This chain uses TRBV7-9 with TRBJ2-1, with 9 bases fitting TRBD1. J lost 5 bases, V lost 4 bases, and 6 bases had no gene match. This CDR3 region has 15 residues. Germline CDR1 and CDR2: SEHNR and FQNEAQ (reference sequence). The CDR3 sequence: CASSSTYRGHNEQFF. The CDR3 bases are TGTGCCAGCAGCTCGACGTACAGGGGGCACAATGAGCAGTTCTTC.

This clonotype was seen a handful of times. This sequence joins TRBV28 and TRBJ2-4; TRBD2 agrees at 7 bases. Germline CDR1 and CDR2: MDHEN and SYDVKM. V lost 10 bases, J lost 15 bases, and 6 bases stayed unmatched. The CDR3 consists of 9 residues. DNA for the CDR3: TGTGCCACCAGGGAGGGTGGGTACTTC. Residues: CATREGGYF.

This clonotype was found many times. The germline gene is not matched at one end of the junction; a read error may be the cause. The V gene is TRBV7-3, the J gene TRBJ1-1; D uncertain. CDR3 size: 13 residues. The V gene's germline CDR1 is SGHTA and CDR2 FQGTGA. The CDR3 sequence is CASSITGDTEAFF. DNA for the CDR3: TGTGCCAGCAGCATAACCGGGGACACTGAAGCTTTCTTT.

This clonotype was detected only a few times. This chain joins TRBV7-2 and TRBJ2-5, with 8 bases fitting TRBD2. From germline, CDR1 is SGHTA and CDR2 FQGNSA. After removal of 5 bases from V and 2 bases from J, the junction contained 7 bases not matched to a gene. CDR3 size: 15 residues. CDR3 region: CASSPPGLVQETQYF. CDR3 DNA: TGTGCCAGCAGCCCCCCGGGACTAGTACAAGAGACCCAGTACTTC.

The gene calls are TRBV5-5 and TRBJ2-1; D unclear. CDR3 size: 13 residues. V lost 1 base, J lost 6 bases, and 8 bases lay in between. CDR1 is SGHKS, CDR2 YYEKEE, per germline (reference sequence). As DNA, the CDR3 is TGTGCCAGCAGCTTGTTTAGCTGCAATGAGCAGTTCTTC. Translating it yields CASSLFSCNEQFF.

This clonotype occurred a few times. The chain has TRBV5-1 and TRBJ1-1, with TRBD1 matching 7 bases. V was pared by 3 bases and J by 4 bases, with 15 bases of the junction left unmatched. The CDR3 is 17 amino acids. Germline V CDR1 and CDR2: SGHRS, YFSETQ. CDR3 amino acids: CASSSGLGRGRTTEAFF. The DNA for the CDR3 is TGCGCCAGCAGCTCGGGCTTGGGGAGGGGGCGGACCACTGAAGCTTTCTTT.

Ten or more counts support this clonotype. This rearrangement joins TRBV2 to TRBJ2-2, with D perhaps being TRBD1 or TRBD2 (5 bases each). Per the germline V gene, CDR1 is SNHLY and CDR2 is FYNNEI. The CDR3 loop spans 15 amino acids. Trimming pared 6 bases from V and 0 bases from J, leaving 11 bases between. The CDR3 DNA is TGTGCCAGCAGGGGGACGTCGACGAACACCGGGGAGCTGTTTTTT. Its translation is CASRGTSTNTGELFF. The entire variable domain, with the rest obtained from reference TRBV2 and TRBJ2-2, is as follows: EPEVTQTPSHQVTQMGQEVILRCVPISNHLYFYWYRQILGQKVEFLVSFYNNEISEKSEIFDDQFSVERPDGSNFTLKIRSTKLEDSAMYFCASRGTSTNTGELFFGEGSRLTVL.

This chain joins TRBV27 and TRBJ2-7; 8 bases line up with TRBD2. Looked up from germline, CDR1 is MNHEY and CDR2 is SMNVEV (reference sequence). This CDR3 region has 17 residues. J was trimmed by 0 bases and V by 3 bases; bases with no gene match: 10. The CDR3 DNA follows: TGTGCCAGCAGTTTGGCGGGAGGCCCGTTTAGCTCCTACGAGCAGTACTTC. Its translation is CASSLAGGPFSSYEQYF.

This clonotype was picked up a small number of times. This chain links TRBV29-1 with TRBJ2-7; D not resolved. Trimming removed 6 bases from V and 2 bases from J, with 8 bases in between. The CDR3 sequence is 11 residues long. In germline, CDR1 is SQVTM, CDR2 ANQGSEA. This chain's CDR3 is CSVATTYEQYF. The DNA for the CDR3 is TGCAGCGTAGCCACTACCTACGAGCAGTACTTC.

This clonotype was seen at least ten times. V and J are TRBV28 and TRBJ2-1; D not certain. CDR1 MDHEN and CDR2 SYDVKM come from the germline V gene. The V and J ends lost 5 bases and 7 bases respectively, with 9 bases between them. This CDR3 comprises 12 residues. The chain's CDR3 is CASSPPRNEQFF. In DNA form, the CDR3 reads TGTGCCAGCAGTCCTCCGCGGAATGAGCAGTTCTTC. Looking up the rest from reference TRBV28 and TRBJ2-1 gives the full variable domain: DVKVTQSSRYLVKRTGEKVFLECVQDMDHENMFWYRQDPGLGLRLIYFSYDVKMKEKGDIPEGYSVSREKKERFSLILESASTNQTSMYLCASSPPRNEQFFGPGTRLTVL.

This chain uses TRBV7-3 with TRBJ1-5, with D tentatively TRBD1 (6 bases). V lost 5 bases to trimming and J lost 3 bases, with 8 bases between them. CDR3 length: 13 residues. Germline V gives CDR1 SGHTA, CDR2 FQGTGA. CDR3 in amino acids: CASSRQVNQPQHF. The CDR3 DNA follows: TGTGCCAGCAGCCGACAGGTCAATCAGCCCCAGCATTTT. Based on the CDR3 plus reference TRBV7-3 and TRBJ1-5, the full variable domain is GAGVSQTPSNKVTEKGKYVELRCDPISGHTALYWYRQSLGQGPEFLIYFQGTGAADDSGLPNDRFFAVRPEGSVSTLKIQRTERGDSAVYLCASSRQVNQPQHFGDGTRLSIL.

A few counts support this clonotype. This chain joins TRBV4-1 and TRBJ2-7; D is unresolved. The germline CDR1 and CDR2 sequences are MGHRA and YSYEKL. The V gene lost 1 base and the J gene lost 1 base, with 11 bases spanning the gap. The CDR3 has 15 amino acids. The CDR3 region is CASSQGTLGSYEQYF. The CDR3 DNA reads TGCGCCAGCAGCCAAGGAACCTTGGGGTCCTACGAGCAGTACTTC.

V usage is TRBV4-3 and J usage is TRBJ2-1; D possibly corresponds to TRBD1 (7 bases). The CDR3 totals 19 residues. CDR1 is LGHNA and CDR2 is YSLEER in the germline V gene. The ends were cut back, 0 bases at V and 3 bases at J, with 21 bases in the middle. The CDR3 spells CASSQDWNRRGANYNEQFF. For the CDR3, the DNA is TGCGCCAGCAGCCAAGATTGGAACCGCAGGGGGGCAAACTACAATGAGCAGTTCTTC.

The chain carries TRBV6-2 or TRBV6-3 and TRBJ1-1, with D perhaps matching TRBD1 (6 bases). This CDR3 has 13 residues. Germline loops: CDR1 MNHEY, CDR2 SVGEGT. Deletions cut 2 bases from V and 5 bases from J, with 9 bases between. This CDR3 reads CASSYGGGTEAFF. Written as DNA, the CDR3 is TGTGCCAGCAGTTACGGAGGGGGGACTGAAGCTTTCTTT.

Ten or more counts support this clonotype. The rearrangement uses TRBV28 and TRBJ2-7; TRBD2 agrees at 8 bases. The germline V gene has CDR1 MDHEN and CDR2 SYDVKM. Losses at the gene ends were 3 bases for V and 3 bases for J; bases not matched to a gene: 10. The CDR3 is 16 residues long. The CDR3 loop reads CASSFLAGDIYYEQYF. The CDR3 DNA reads TGTGCCAGCAGTTTCCTAGCGGGTGATATATACTACGAGCAGTACTTC.

V usage is TRBV20-1 and J usage is TRBJ2-1; 9 bases agree with TRBD2. The V gene's germline CDR1 is DFQATT and CDR2 SNEGSKA (reference sequence). Trimming took 6 bases from V and 5 from J; bases not matched to a gene: 5. The CDR3 totals 13 residues. The CDR3 DNA follows: TGCAGTGCGGTCCTAGCGGGAAACAATGAGCAGTTCTTC. Translated: CSAVLAGNNEQFF.

The chain links TRBV7-9 to TRBJ2-3; the D gene is possibly TRBD1 (5 bases). Between the trimmed V and J ends, which lost 0 bases and 4 bases, there was a span of 8 bases. The CDR3 has 14 amino acids. The V gene's germline CDR1 is SEHNR and CDR2 FQNEAQ (reference sequence). The CDR3 DNA reads as TGTGCCAGCAGCTTAGCGGGGCCCGCAGATACGCAGTATTTT. It translates to CASSLAGPADTQYF.

This clonotype was observed at least ten times. The V and J genes are TRBV19 and TRBJ2-7; 8 bases line up with TRBD2. V gave up 6 bases and J gave up 2 bases; unmatched junction bases: 18. The CDR3 consists of 18 residues. Germline values: CDR1 LNHDA, CDR2 SQIVND (reference sequence). The CDR3 nucleotides read TGTGCCAGTAGAGAAAGCGCGAGCGGGAGTCCCCACACCTACGAGCAGTACTTC. Encoded protein: CASRESASGSPHTYEQYF. Complete variable domain (other parts from reference TRBV19 and TRBJ2-7): DGGITQSPKYLFRKEGQNVTLSCEQNLNHDAMYWYRQDPGQGLRLIYYSQIVNDFQKGDIAEGYSVSREKKESFPLTVTSAQKNPTAFYLCASRESASGSPHTYEQYFGPGTRLTVT.

The chain joins TRBV29-1 to TRBJ1-1, with TRBD1 as a possible D gene (5 bases). The CDR3 totals 14 residues. V dropped 7 bases and J dropped 0 bases, with 15 bases sitting between them. The germline CDR1 and CDR2 sequences are SQVTM and ANQGSEA. Written as DNA, the CDR3 is TGCAGCGCCCGGGACCGCGCCATGAACACTGAAGCTTTCTTT. Its translation: CSARDRAMNTEAFF.

This clonotype was picked up a small number of times. Germline is not matched at one junction end, which may reflect a read error. The rearrangement links TRBV3-1 to TRBJ2-5, with a possible D match to TRBD1 (5 bases). The germline CDR1 and CDR2 sequences are LGHDT and YNNKEL (reference sequence). The CDR3 runs to 16 residues. As DNA, the CDR3 is TGTGCCAGCGGCCACGGGTTATTTGGGGCTCAAGAGACCCAGTACTTC. As protein: CASGHGLFGAQETQYF.

This clonotype was detected many times. The chain is built from TRBV7-2 and TRBJ1-2; D unclear. Trimming left V 1 base short and J 8 bases short, with 14 bases between. The CDR3 is 14 amino acids. Germline assignment: CDR1 SGHTA and CDR2 FQGNSA. CDR3 protein: CASSLDERYKGYTF. CDR3 nucleotides: TGTGCCAGCAGCTTAGATGAACGCTATAAAGGCTACACCTTC.

This clonotype was seen repeatedly, ten times or more. The chain combines TRBV28 with TRBJ1-1; a weak D match, TRBD1 (6 bases). This CDR3 has 14 residues. Trimming cost V 5 bases and J 4 bases, with 14 bases left between them. Germline-derived CDR1 and CDR2 are MDHEN and SYDVKM. CDR3 coding DNA: TGTGCCAGCAGTCCCCTCAGGGGAGGCACTGAAGCTTTCTTT. It encodes CASSPLRGGTEAFF.

This clonotype showed up just a few times. This chain links TRBV12-3 or TRBV12-4 with TRBJ1-1; 8 nucleotides align to TRBD1. The V segment lost 7 bases and the J segment 2 bases; nucleotides outside the gene matches: 6. The length of the CDR3 is 14 residues. In nucleotides, the CDR3 is TGTGCCAGCACCCCGGCAGGGGGCAACACTGAAGCTTTCTTT. Translated: CASTPAGGNTEAFF.

This clonotype was counted between two and nine times. The chain employs TRBV24-1 and TRBJ1-5, with TRBD1 matching 7 bases. Germline V lookup: CDR1 KGHDR, CDR2 SFDVKD. The CDR3 spans 15 residues. V lost 4 bases to trimming and J lost 1 base; unmatched junction nucleotides: 3. CDR3 sequence: CATSEPGGSNQPQHF. DNA of the CDR3: TGTGCCACCAGTGAGCCAGGGGGAAGCAATCAGCCCCAGCATTTT.

The chain employs TRBV25-1 and TRBJ2-5; unclear D gene. V lost 1 base, J lost 1 base, and 10 bases lay in between. The CDR3 spans 15 residues. Germline loops: CDR1 MGHDK, CDR2 SYGVNS. CDR3 DNA: TGTGCCAGCAGTGAATCCAAGGGCATCCAAGAGACCCAGTACTTC. Amino acid sequence: CASSESKGIQETQYF.

The chain recombines TRBV11-2 with TRBJ2-7; no firm D call. The CDR3 has 13 residues. CDR1 is SGHAT and CDR2 is FQNNGV in the germline V gene. The V and J ends lost 5 bases and 0 bases respectively, with 8 bases between them. CDR3 DNA sequence: TGTGCCAGCAGCAGGGCAAGCTCCTACGAGCAGTACTTC. It yields the protein CASSRASSYEQYF.